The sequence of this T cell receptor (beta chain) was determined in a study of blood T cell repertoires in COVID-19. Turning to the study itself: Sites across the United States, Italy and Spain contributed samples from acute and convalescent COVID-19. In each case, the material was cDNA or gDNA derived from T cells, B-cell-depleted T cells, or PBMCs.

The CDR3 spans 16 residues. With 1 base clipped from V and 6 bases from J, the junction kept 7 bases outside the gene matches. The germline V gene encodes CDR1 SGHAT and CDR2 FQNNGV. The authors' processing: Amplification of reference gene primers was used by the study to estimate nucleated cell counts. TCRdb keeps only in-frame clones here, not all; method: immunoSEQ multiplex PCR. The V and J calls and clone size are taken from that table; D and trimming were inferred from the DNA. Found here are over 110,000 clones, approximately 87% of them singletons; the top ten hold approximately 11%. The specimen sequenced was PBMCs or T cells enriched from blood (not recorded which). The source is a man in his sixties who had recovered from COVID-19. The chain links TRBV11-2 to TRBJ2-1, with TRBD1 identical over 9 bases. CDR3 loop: CASSLVLGQGSNEQFF. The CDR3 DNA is TGTGCCAGCAGCTTAGTTTTGGGACAGGGAAGCAATGAGCAGTTCTTC.